Listed below are T cell receptor beta chains from one sample, sequenced in a study of radiotherapy plus CTLA-4 blockade in lung cancer. TCRdb keeps only in-frame clones here, not all; method: immunoSEQ multiplex PCR. The profile shows over 50,000 clones, approximately 80% of them singletons. Here the sequenced sample was peripheral blood, taken from a patient treated with radiotherapy plus ipilimumab. The source of these receptors is a human donor with non-small cell lung cancer who had a complete response to radiotherapy plus ipilimumab. Both conserved end residues are part of each CDR3. Each record gives: clone size, J gene, V gene, D gene, CDR3 protein, CDR3 DNA. D genes are given only for firm matches. Only part of the rows carry a size: once, few, many, or a class if the clone is expanded.

few TRBJ1-1 TRBV6-5 - CASGLTGGTEAFF TGTGCCAGCGGACTGACCGGGGGCACTGAAGCTTTCTTT
- TRBJ2-2 TRBV4-1 - CASSRDQRRIHTGELFF TGCGCCAGCAGCCGAGATCAAAGGAGGATCCACACCGGGGAGCTGTTTTTT
- TRBJ2-3 TRBV6-6 TRBD2 CASGTSGDTQYF TGTGCCAGCGGGACTAGCGGAGATACGCAGTATTTT
once TRBJ2-3 TRBV7-2 TRBD1 CASSPDRDPDTQYF TGTGCCAGCAGCCCGGACAGGGACCCAGATACGCAGTATTTT
- TRBJ2-3 TRBV2 - CASRRDSSRDTQYF TGTGCCAGCAGGCGGGACAGTTCACGCGATACGCAGTATTTT
once TRBJ1-1 TRBV7-2 - CASRAGGSLVEAFF TGTGCCAGCAGGGCGGGCGGCAGCCTGGTTGAAGCTTTCTTT
- TRBJ2-2 TRBV30 TRBD1 CAYGQGATNTGELFF TGTGCCTACGGACAGGGGGCTACGAACACCGGGGAGCTGTTTTTT
few TRBJ2-1 TRBV29-1 TRBD2 CSVGPGTSGRRRGHEQFF TGCAGCGTTGGGCCCGGGACTAGCGGGCGACGCCGAGGGCATGAGCAGTTCTTC
- TRBJ2-1 TRBV18 TRBD2 CASSQSSGRAGREQFF TGTGCCAGCTCACAATCAAGCGGGAGGGCCGGTCGTGAGCAGTTCTTC
- TRBJ2-3 TRBV7-2 TRBD2 CASSLGPTSGSTDTQYF TGTGCCAGCAGCTTAGGCCCGACTAGCGGGAGCACAGATACGCAGTATTTT
- TRBJ2-1 TRBV5-1 - CASSLDPGSAQSSYNEQFF TGCGCCAGCAGCTTGGACCCGGGGTCGGCTCAGAGCTCCTACAATGAGCAGTTCTTC
- TRBJ1-1 TRBV6-1 TRBD1 CASSWTGRDTEAFF TGTGCCAGCAGTTGGACAGGGAGGGACACTGAAGCTTTCTTT
- TRBJ1-1 TRBV11-2 - CASSLVLTGTEAFF TGTGCCAGCAGCTTAGTTCTGACGGGTACTGAAGCTTTCTTT
- TRBJ1-1 TRBV28 - CASSFTYYQAFF TGTGCCAGCAGTTTTACCTACTATCAAGCTTTCTTT
- TRBJ2-2 TRBV30 TRBD2 CAWLMTSGRSPGELFF TGTGCCTGGTTGATGACTAGCGGGAGGAGTCCCGGGGAGCTGTTTTTT
once TRBJ2-7 TRBV13 TRBD2 CASSLGLFPSGASYEQYF TGTGCCAGCAGCTTAGGCTTATTTCCTAGCGGGGCCTCCTACGAGCAGTACTTC
- TRBJ1-2 TRBV5-4 TRBD1 CASSDRDRRNYGYTF TGTGCCAGCAGCGACAGGGACAGGAGGAACTATGGCTACACCTTC
once TRBJ2-3 TRBV19 - CASSIDPGSRTDTQYF TGTGCCAGTAGTATAGATCCCGGGTCGCGCACAGATACGCAGTATTTT
few TRBJ1-2 TRBV13 - CASSLWRRGPRYGYTF TGTGCCAGCAGCTTATGGCGTCGAGGCCCTCGCTATGGCTACACCTTC
- TRBJ1-1 TRBV15 TRBD1 CATSRGGTGGAGTEAFF TGTGCCACCAGCAGAGGCGGGACAGGGGGCGCAGGGACTGAAGCTTTCTTT
- TRBJ1-5 TRBV19 - CASRPGLGQPQHF TGTGCCAGTAGACCAGGGCTTGGTCAGCCCCAGCATTTT
- TRBJ2-3 TRBV5-1 TRBD2 CASSAGLGARTDTQYF TGCGCCAGCAGCGCGGGACTAGGGGCCCGCACAGATACGCAGTATTTT
- TRBJ2-2 TRBV9 - CASSVQGTNTGELFF TGTGCCAGCAGCGTACAGGGGACAAACACCGGGGAGCTGTTTTTT
- TRBJ2-2 TRBV28 - CASSLGGAGTGELFF TGTGCCAGCAGTTTAGGGGGGGCAGGCACCGGGGAGCTGTTTTTT
- TRBJ1-1 TRBV18 - CASFTGGNTEAFF TGTGCCAGCTTCACCGGAGGGAACACTGAAGCTTTCTTT
- TRBJ1-4 TRBV6-5 - CASSYRASTNEKLFF TGTGCCAGCAGTTACAGAGCCTCAACTAATGAAAAACTGTTTTTT
- TRBJ1-5 TRBV30 - CAGAGKSNQPQHF TGTGCCGGAGCGGGAAAGAGCAATCAGCCCCAGCATTTT
- TRBJ2-1 TRBV6-1 TRBD1 CASRTGVNNEQFF TGTGCCAGCAGGACAGGGGTTAACAATGAGCAGTTCTTC
- TRBJ1-1 TRBV5-8 - CASSLLSYMNTEAFF TGTGCCAGCAGCTTGCTCAGTTACATGAACACTGAAGCTTTCTTT